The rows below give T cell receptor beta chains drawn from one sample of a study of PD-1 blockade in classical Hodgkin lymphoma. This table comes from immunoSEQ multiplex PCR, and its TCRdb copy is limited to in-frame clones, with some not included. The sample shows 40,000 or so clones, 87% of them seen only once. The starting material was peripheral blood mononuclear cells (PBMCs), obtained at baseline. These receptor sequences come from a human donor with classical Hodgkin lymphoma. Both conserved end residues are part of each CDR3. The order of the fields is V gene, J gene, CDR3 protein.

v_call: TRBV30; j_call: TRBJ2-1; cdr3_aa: CAWIKGSSAYNEQFF
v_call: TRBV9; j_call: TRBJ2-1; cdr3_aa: CASSSGNSYNEQFF
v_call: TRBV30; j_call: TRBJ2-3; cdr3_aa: CAWSDGLAGTDTQYF
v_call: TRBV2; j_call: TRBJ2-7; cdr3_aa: CASSALSALITSEQYF
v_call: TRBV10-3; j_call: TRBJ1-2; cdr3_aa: CAIRASYGYTF
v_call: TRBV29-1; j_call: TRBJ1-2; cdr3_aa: CSVESVATDGYTF
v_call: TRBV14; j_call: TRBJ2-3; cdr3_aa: CASTLTGAPSTQYF
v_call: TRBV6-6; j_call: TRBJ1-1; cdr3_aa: CASRDRGGEAFF
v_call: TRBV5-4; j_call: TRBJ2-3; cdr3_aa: CASSFQRELTDTQYF
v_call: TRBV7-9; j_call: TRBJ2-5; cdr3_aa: CASSLGTGEGETQYF
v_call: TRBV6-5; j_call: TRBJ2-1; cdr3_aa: CASRERTNEQFF